Each of the 6 T cell receptor beta chains below was sequenced from the same sample in a study of T cells in Graves' hyperthyroidism and ophthalmopathy. The investigators amplified TCR beta CDR3 regions from RNA transcripts. The study used the HTBI primer set for a first-round RT-PCR of the TCR CDR3. A single record per CDR3 protein comes from TCRdb applying MiXCR to the multiplex PCR reads. The data hold around 500,000 distinct CDR3 sequences, with 15% to 20% observed a single time. The material sequenced was blood. The receptors stem from a woman under 40 with Graves' ophthalmopathy.

This clonotype was counted once. One base away lies a much larger clone, so this may be a sequencing read error. The CDR3 does not end in the conserved phenylalanine or tryptophan, so this is likely a read error. The chain links TRBV5-1 to TRBJ1-6, with 11 bases lining up with TRBD1. CDR1 and CDR2 (germline): SGHRS, YFSETQ. The trim removed 0 bases at V and 9 bases at J, leaving 5 bases unmatched. The CDR3 runs to 16 residues. The CDR3 reads CASSLGTGGRISPLHL. The CDR3 DNA reads as TGCGCCAGCAGCTTGGGGACAGGGGGCCGGATTTCACCCCTCCACCTT.

Concerning this clonotype: This clone may be a read error of a much larger clone one base away. The chain joins TRBV28 to TRBJ2-3; D gene unclear. Per the germline V gene, CDR1 is MDHEN and CDR2 is SYDVKM. The V gene lost 4 bases and the J gene lost 7 bases, with 18 bases spanning the gap. This CDR3 has 15 amino acids. The CDR3, as DNA: TGTGCCAGCAGTTCTCCCGGGTCCCTCGCTAATACGCAGTATTTT. Protein: CASSSPGSLANTQYF.

This clonotype was seen repeatedly, ten times or more. The chain carries TRBV6-2 or TRBV6-3 and TRBJ1-1; perhaps TRBD1 as D (6 bases). Germline V lookup: CDR1 MNHEY, CDR2 SVGEGT. The V gene lost 6 bases and the J gene lost 8 bases, with 7 bases spanning the gap. CDR3 length: 10 residues. CDR3 in amino acids: CASRDREAFF. The CDR3 nucleotides are TGTGCCAGCAGGGACAGAGAAGCTTTCTTT.

This rearrangement joins TRBV7-2 to TRBJ2-5; TRBD2 agrees at 7 bases. The CDR3 extends over 16 amino acids. V lost 0 bases, J lost 1 base, and 5 bases stayed unmatched. Germline CDR1 reads SGHTA; CDR2 reads FQGNSA. Here the CDR3 reads CASSLASGGGQETQYF. For the CDR3, the DNA is TGTGCCAGCAGCTTAGCGTCTGGCGGGGGCCAAGAGACCCAGTACTTC.

This clonotype was counted between two and nine times. The V gene is TRBV28, the J gene TRBJ1-4; TRBD1 matches 7 bases. This CDR3 contains 17 residues. Trimming removed 4 bases from V and 2 bases from J; junction bases left unmatched: 10. CDR1 MDHEN and CDR2 SYDVKM come from the germline V gene. For the CDR3, the DNA is TGTGCCAGCAGTTCTCCGGGACAGTTAGCTACTAATGAAAAACTGTTTTTT. The encoded protein is CASSSPGQLATNEKLFF.

The genes are TRBV10-2 and TRBJ2-5, with D possibly being TRBD2 (5 bases). This CDR3 spans 13 amino acids. Per germline, CDR1 WSHSY and CDR2 SAAADI. Trimming pared 4 bases from V and 5 bases from J, leaving 11 bases between. CDR3 DNA: TGCGCCAGCAGTGGAGGGCGAGGGGAGACCCAGTACTTC. Encoded protein: CASSGGRGETQYF.